Listed below are T cell receptor beta chains from one sample, sequenced in a study of intratumoral heterogeneity in liver cancer. Repertoires were generated with immunoSEQ multiplex PCR, while TCRdb's copy carries only in-frame clones and drops some. The sample contains just over 20,000 clones, around 73% of which appear only once. The sample was tumor-adjacent normal tissue, taken before any cancer treatment. These receptor sequences come from an older woman with hepatocellular carcinoma. The CDR3 runs from the conserved cysteine through the conserved F or W. The D gene is left open where the match is weak.

v_gene	j_gene	d_gene	CDR3aa
TRBV10-3	TRBJ2-1	TRBD2	CAINTGTSGYNEQFF
TRBV7-9	TRBJ2-3	-	CASSPSGNAGDTQYF
TRBV20-1	TRBJ2-7	-	CSAVPAYEQYF
TRBV12-3/TRBV12-4	TRBJ2-7	TRBD2	CASSRGGQLEQYF
TRBV4-1	TRBJ2-5	-	CASSQSGNQETQYF
TRBV7-2	TRBJ2-1	-	CASSLFQQGGEQFF
TRBV5-4	TRBJ2-3	-	CASSSVDGSTDTQYF
TRBV10-3	TRBJ2-3	TRBD1	CAIRGQSTDTQYF
TRBV28	TRBJ1-1	-	CASSRRLNTEAFF
TRBV28	TRBJ2-5	-	CASSLRHPQETQYF
TRBV5-1	TRBJ2-7	TRBD1	CASSRKTGAEIYEQYF
TRBV4-1	TRBJ2-1	-	CASSQNRVSYNEQFF
TRBV5-4	TRBJ2-7	TRBD2	CASSLEAGELDEQYF
TRBV28	TRBJ1-4	TRBD1	CASSLPTGNGNEKLFF
TRBV9	TRBJ2-2	TRBD2	CASSPIAGGHGELFF
TRBV6-5	TRBJ2-4	-	CASGRISNIQYF
TRBV24-1	TRBJ2-7	-	CAIIAGTKYEQYF
TRBV11-2	TRBJ2-7	TRBD2	CASSLASGSSYEQYF
TRBV4-2	TRBJ2-1	TRBD2	CASSQSSGGLGGNEQFF
TRBV10-1	TRBJ2-1	-	CASSESTGRPDNEQFF